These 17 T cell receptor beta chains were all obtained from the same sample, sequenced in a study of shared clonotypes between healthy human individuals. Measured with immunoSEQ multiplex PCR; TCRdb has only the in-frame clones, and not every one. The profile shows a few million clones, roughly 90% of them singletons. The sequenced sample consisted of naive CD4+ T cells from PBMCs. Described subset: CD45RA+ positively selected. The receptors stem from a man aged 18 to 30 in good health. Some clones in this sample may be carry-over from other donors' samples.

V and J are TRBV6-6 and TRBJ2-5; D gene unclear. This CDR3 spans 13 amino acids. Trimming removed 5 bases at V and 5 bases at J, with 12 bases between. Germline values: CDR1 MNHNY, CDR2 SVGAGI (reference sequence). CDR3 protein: CASSPVGRETQYF. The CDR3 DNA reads TGTGCCAGCAGTCCGGTAGGTCGGGAGACCCAGTACTTC.

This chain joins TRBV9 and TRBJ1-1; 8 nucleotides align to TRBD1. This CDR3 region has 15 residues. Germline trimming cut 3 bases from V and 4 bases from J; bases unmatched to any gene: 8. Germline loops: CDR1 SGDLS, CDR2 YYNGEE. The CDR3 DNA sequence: TGTGCCAGCAGCGCCCAGGGGGCAGGAGGCACTGAAGCTTTCTTT. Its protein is CASSAQGAGGTEAFF.

The CDR3 DNA reads TGTGCCAGCAGTGAAGCTTGGGGGATCCCCTACAATGAGCAGTTCTTC. This encodes CASSEAWGIPYNEQFF. The rearrangement uses TRBV6-1 and TRBJ2-1; D is tentatively TRBD1 or TRBD2 (5 bases each). V gave up 0 bases and J gave up 2 bases, with 11 bases separating them. This CDR3 has 16 residues. Germline V gene sequence: CDR1 MNHNS, CDR2 SASEGT.

The CDR3 DNA reads TGTGCCAGCAGTAAATTAGGGACTAGCGGAGCCGGGGAGCTGTTTTTT. Translating it yields CASSKLGTSGAGELFF. The chain uses TRBV9 and TRBJ2-2; the match to TRBD2 covers 11 bases. Germline V gene data show CDR1 as SGDLS and CDR2 as YYNGEE. The CDR3 contains 16 residues. The ends lost 5 bases at V and 6 bases at J; junction bases unmatched: 9. Full variable domain (outside the CDR3, taken from reference TRBV9 and TRBJ2-2): DSGVTQTPKHLITATGQRVTLRCSPRSGDLSVYWYQQSLDQGLQFLIQYYNGEERAKGNILERFSAQQFPDLHSELNLSSLELGDSALYFCASSKLGTSGAGELFFGEGSRLTVL.

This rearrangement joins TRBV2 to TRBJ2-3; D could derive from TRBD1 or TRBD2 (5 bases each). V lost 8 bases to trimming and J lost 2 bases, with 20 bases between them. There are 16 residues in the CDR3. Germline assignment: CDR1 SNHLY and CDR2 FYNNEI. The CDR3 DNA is TGTGCCAGCTCCTTCCGGGGCCAAGAGAACACAGATACGCAGTATTTT. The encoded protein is CASSFRGQENTDTQYF.

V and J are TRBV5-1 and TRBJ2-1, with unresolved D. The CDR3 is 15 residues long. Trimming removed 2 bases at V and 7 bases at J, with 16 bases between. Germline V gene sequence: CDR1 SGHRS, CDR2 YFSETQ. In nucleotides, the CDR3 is TGCGCCAGCAGCTTTGGCCCTTCTCCCTCAAATGAGCAGTTCTTC. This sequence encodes CASSFGPSPSNEQFF.

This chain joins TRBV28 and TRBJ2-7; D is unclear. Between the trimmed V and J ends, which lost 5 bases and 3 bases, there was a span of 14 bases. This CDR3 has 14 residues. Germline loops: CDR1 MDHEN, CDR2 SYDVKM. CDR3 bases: TGTGCCAGCAGTAACCGGGCGTCCCTCTACGAGCAGTACTTC. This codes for CASSNRASLYEQYF.

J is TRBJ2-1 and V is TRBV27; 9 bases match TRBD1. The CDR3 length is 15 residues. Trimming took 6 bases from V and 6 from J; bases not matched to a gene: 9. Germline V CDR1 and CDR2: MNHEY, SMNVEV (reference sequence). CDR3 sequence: CASRIWGQGSNEQFF. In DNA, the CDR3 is TGTGCCAGCAGGATCTGGGGACAGGGCTCCAATGAGCAGTTCTTC.

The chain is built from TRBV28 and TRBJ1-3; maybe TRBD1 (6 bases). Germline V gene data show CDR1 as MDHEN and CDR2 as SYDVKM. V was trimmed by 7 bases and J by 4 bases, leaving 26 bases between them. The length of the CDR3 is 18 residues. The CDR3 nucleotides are TGTGCCAGCACCCTTACTCAACCAGGGGCGAGGAAAGGAAACACCATATATTTT. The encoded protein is CASTLTQPGARKGNTIYF. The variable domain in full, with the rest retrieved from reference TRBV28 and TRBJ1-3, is DVKVTQSSRYLVKRTGEKVFLECVQDMDHENMFWYRQDPGLGLRLIYFSYDVKMKEKGDIPEGYSVSREKKERFSLILESASTNQTSMYLCASTLTQPGARKGNTIYFGEGSWLTVV.

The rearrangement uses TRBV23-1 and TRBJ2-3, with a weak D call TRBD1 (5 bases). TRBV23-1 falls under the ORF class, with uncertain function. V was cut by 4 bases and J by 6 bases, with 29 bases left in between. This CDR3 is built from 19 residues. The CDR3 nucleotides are TGCGCCAGCAGTCCCAGGATTTGGACAAGTCGGCATTTGTGGGATACGCAGTATTTT. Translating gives CASSPRIWTSRHLWDTQYF.

This chain's CDR3 is CSVPGPASYEQYF. As DNA, the CDR3 is TGCAGCGTCCCAGGTCCGGCTTCCTACGAGCAGTACTTC. The rearrangement joins TRBV29-1 to TRBJ2-7; D is undetermined. Germline CDR1 reads SQVTM; CDR2 reads ANQGSEA. The CDR3 runs 13 residues. The V gene lost 6 bases and the J gene lost 1 base, with 13 bases spanning the gap.

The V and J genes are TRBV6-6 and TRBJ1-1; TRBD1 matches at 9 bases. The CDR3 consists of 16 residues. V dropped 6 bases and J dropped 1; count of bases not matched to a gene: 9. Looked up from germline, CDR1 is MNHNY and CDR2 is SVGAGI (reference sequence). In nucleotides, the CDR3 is TGTGCCAGCAGCCCCTCCGGGACAGGGAAGAACACTGAAGCTTTCTTT. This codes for CASSPSGTGKNTEAFF.

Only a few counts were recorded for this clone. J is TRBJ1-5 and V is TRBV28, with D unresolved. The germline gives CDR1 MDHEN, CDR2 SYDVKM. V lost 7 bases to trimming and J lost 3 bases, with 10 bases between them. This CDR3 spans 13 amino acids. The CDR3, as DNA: TGTGCCAGCATAGACACCTCCAATCAGCCCCAGCATTTT. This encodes CASIDTSNQPQHF. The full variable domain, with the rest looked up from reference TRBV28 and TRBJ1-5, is DVKVTQSSRYLVKRTGEKVFLECVQDMDHENMFWYRQDPGLGLRLIYFSYDVKMKEKGDIPEGYSVSREKKERFSLILESASTNQTSMYLCASIDTSNQPQHFGDGTRLSIL.

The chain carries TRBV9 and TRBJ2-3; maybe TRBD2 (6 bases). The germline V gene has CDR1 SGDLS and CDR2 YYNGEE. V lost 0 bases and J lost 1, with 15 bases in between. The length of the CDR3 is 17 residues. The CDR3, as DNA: TGTGCCAGCAGCGTAGAAGGTAGCGGAACTGGCACAGATACGCAGTATTTT. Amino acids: CASSVEGSGTGTDTQYF. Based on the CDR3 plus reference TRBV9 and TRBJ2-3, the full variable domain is DSGVTQTPKHLITATGQRVTLRCSPRSGDLSVYWYQQSLDQGLQFLIQYYNGEERAKGNILERFSAQQFPDLHSELNLSSLELGDSALYFCASSVEGSGTGTDTQYFGPGTRLTVL.

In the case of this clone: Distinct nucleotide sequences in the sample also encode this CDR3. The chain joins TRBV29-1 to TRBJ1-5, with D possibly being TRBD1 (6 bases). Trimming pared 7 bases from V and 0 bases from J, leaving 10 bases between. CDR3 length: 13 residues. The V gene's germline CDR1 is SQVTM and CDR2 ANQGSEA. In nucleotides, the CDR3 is TGCAGCGCAAGGACAGATAGCAATCAGCCCCAGCATTTT. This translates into CSARTDSNQPQHF. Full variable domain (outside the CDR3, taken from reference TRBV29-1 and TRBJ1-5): SAVISQKPSRDICQRGTSLTIQCQVDSQVTMMFWYRQQPGQSLTLIATANQGSEATYESGFVIDKFPISRPNLTFSTLTVSNMSPEDSSIYLCSARTDSNQPQHFGDGTRLSIL.

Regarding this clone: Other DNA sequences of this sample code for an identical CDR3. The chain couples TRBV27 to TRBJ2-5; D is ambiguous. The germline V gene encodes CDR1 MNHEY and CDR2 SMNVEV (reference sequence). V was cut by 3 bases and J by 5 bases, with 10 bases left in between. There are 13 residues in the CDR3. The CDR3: CASSLAGSETQYF. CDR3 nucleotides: TGTGCCAGCAGTTTGGCAGGTAGCGAGACCCAGTACTTC.

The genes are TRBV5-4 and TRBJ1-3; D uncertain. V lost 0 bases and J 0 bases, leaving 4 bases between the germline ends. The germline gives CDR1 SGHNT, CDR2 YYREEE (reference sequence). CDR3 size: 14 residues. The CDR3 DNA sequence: TGTGCCAGCAGCTTGGACCGCTCTGGAAACACCATATATTTT. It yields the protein CASSLDRSGNTIYF. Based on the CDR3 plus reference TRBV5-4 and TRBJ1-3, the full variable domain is ETGVTQSPTHLIKTRGQQVTLRCSSQSGHNTVSWYQQALGQGPQFIFQYYREEENGRGNFPPRFSGLQFPNYSSELNVNALELDDSALYLCASSLDRSGNTIYFGEGSWLTVV.